The rows below give T cell receptor beta chains drawn from one sample of a study of blood T cells in healthy people across ages. Using its own MiXCR run on the 5' RACE reads, TCRdb lists one record per CDR3 protein. There are roughly 800,000 distinct CDR3 sequences in the sample; roughly 50% occur only once, and 20% to 25% lies in the top ten. Input material: blood. The receptor source for this set is a man aged 25 to 40 in good health. Each CDR3 is given with its conserved first and last residue. The D gene is left open where the match is weak. The size of a clone is reported for some rows only, either as once, few or many, or as a class for expanded clones.

>NA|NA|15|TRBV7-3|TRBJ2-1
TGTGCCAGCAGCTTCGGACTTGGCTCCTACAATGAGCAGTTCTTC
CASSFGLGSYNEQFF
>NA|NA|15|TRBV7-2|TRBJ2-1
TGTGCCAGCAGCCCTCTCACGGGGGAAGGCAATGAGCAGTTCTTC
CASSPLTGEGNEQFF
>NA|NA|14|TRBV12-3/TRBV12-4|TRBJ1-4
TGTGCCAGCAGTAACCACGGTGGTGGTGAAAAACTGTTTTTT
CASSNHGGGEKLFF
>NA|TRBD1|15|TRBV15|TRBJ2-1
TGTACCACCAGCAGGGGACAGGGCGCCTACAATGAGCAGTTCTTC
CTTSRGQGAYNEQFF
>NA|TRBD2|13|TRBV7-9|TRBJ2-1
TGTGCCAGCAGCTTCGATAGCGGGGGAGAGCAGTTCTTC
CASSFDSGGEQFF
>NA|NA|18|TRBV20-1|TRBJ2-5
TGCAGTGCTAGTTCCTTGTGGGGGGGCGGCAGTGGGACAGAGACCCAGTACTTC
CSASSLWGGGSGTETQYF
>NA|TRBD1|15|TRBV12-3/TRBV12-4|TRBJ1-1
TGTGCCAGCAGTTCCCCAACAGGGGGGTACACTGAAGCTTTCTTT
CASSSPTGGYTEAFF
>NA|NA|16|TRBV21-1|TRBJ2-5
TGTGCCACCCCCTGGGAGGGGGTACGAAAAGGGGAGACCCAGTACTTC
CATPWEGVRKGETQYF
>NA|NA|12|TRBV30|TRBJ2-7
TGTGCCGGGAGTCGGCAGGGGTACGAGCAGTACTTC
CAGSRQGYEQYF
>NA|TRBD2|14|TRBV27|TRBJ2-1
TGTGCCAGCGTCGCGCTAGCGGGAAACAATGAGCAGTTCTTC
CASVALAGNNEQFF
>few|NA|11|TRBV11-1|TRBJ2-1
TGTGCCAGCAGCCTCCAAGAGACCCAGTTCTTC
CASSLQETQFF
>NA|NA|14|TRBV4-1|TRBJ2-1
TGCGCCAGCAGCCAAGCTGGGTCGAACAATGAGCAGTTCTTC
CASSQAGSNNEQFF
>NA|TRBD2|17|TRBV15|TRBJ2-3
TGTGCCACCAGCAGAGATTTAGTAGCGGGAGTCACAGATACGCAGTATTTT
CATSRDLVAGVTDTQYF
>NA|TRBD2|14|TRBV5-1|TRBJ2-1
TGCGCCAGCAGCAGGACTAGCGGGAGCCCTGAGCAGTTCTTC
CASSRTSGSPEQFF
>NA|TRBD1|14|TRBV10-3|TRBJ2-1
TGTGCCATCAAAAGCCAGGGGGTGGGGAATGAGCAGTTCTTC
CAIKSQGVGNEQFF
>NA|TRBD2|17|TRBV15|TRBJ2-7
TGTGCCACCAGCAATCGACTAGCGGGAGTAGCGGGCGGCGAGCAGTACTTC
CATSNRLAGVAGGEQYF
>NA|TRBD1|14|TRBV28|TRBJ1-2
TGTGCCAGCAGAACAGGGGCCCTAAACTATGGCTACACCTTC
CASRTGALNYGYTF
>NA|NA|14|TRBV20-1|TRBJ2-6
TGCAGTGCTCCCACGGGCTCTGGGGCCAACGTCCTGACTTTC
CSAPTGSGANVLTF
>NA|TRBD2|14|TRBV9|TRBJ2-3
TGTGCCAGCAGCGCCCGACAGTTCCGGGAGGCGCAGTATTTT
CASSARQFREAQYF
>few|NA|14|TRBV6-6|TRBJ2-3
TGTGCCAGCAGTTACTCCGGCGGGGAAAATACGCAGTATTTT
CASSYSGGENTQYF
>many|TRBD1|15|TRBV20-1|TRBJ2-5
TGCAGTGCGGACGAAGGACAGGGCCCCCAAGAGACCCAGTACTTC
CSADEGQGPQETQYF
>NA|TRBD2|15|TRBV20-1|TRBJ2-7
TGCAGTGCAGTGTACAGCGGGGCCTCCTCCTACGAGCAGTACTTC
CSAVYSGASSYEQYF
>NA|NA|14|TRBV3-1|TRBJ1-6
TGTGCCAGCAGCCAAGACCCCGAGGTTTCACCCCTCCACTTT
CASSQDPEVSPLHF
>NA|NA|16|TRBV3-1|TRBJ2-1
TGTGCCAGCAGCCAAGCCTCGGGGGGCGTGGGATTTGAGCAGTTCTTC
CASSQASGGVGFEQFF
>NA|TRBD1|12|TRBV27|TRBJ2-1
TGTGCCACCATGACAGGGTACAATGAGCAGTTCTTC
CATMTGYNEQFF
>NA|TRBD2|19|TRBV29-1|TRBJ2-5
TGCAGCGTGCAGGGGGCGAGGACTAGCGGGAGTGGGGGCCAAGAGACCCAGTACTTC
CSVQGARTSGSGGQETQYF
>NA|TRBD1|13|TRBV14|TRBJ1-1
TGTGCCAGCAGCTCCCCGACAGGGACGGAAGCTTTCTTT
CASSSPTGTEAFF
>few|NA|14|TRBV7-2|TRBJ1-1
TGTGCCAGCAGCCGATCCCCCCAGAACACTGAAGCTTTCTTT
CASSRSPQNTEAFF
>many|NA|14|TRBV5-1|TRBJ2-5
TGCGCCAGCAGCTTTGGGGGGCCCGAAGGGACCCAGTACTTC
CASSFGGPEGTQYF
>NA|NA|10|TRBV20-1|TRBJ1-1
TGCAGTGCCGGGGGCACTGAAGCTTTCTTT
CSAGGTEAFF
>NA|NA|16|TRBV19|TRBJ1-1
TGTGCCAGTAGTATGATGCTGAGGAGGGAAAACACTGAAGCTTTCTTT
CASSMMLRRENTEAFF
>few|NA|12|TRBV2|TRBJ2-5
TGTGCCAGCAACCCAGGGCAAGAGACCCAGTACTTC
CASNPGQETQYF
>NA|TRBD1|13|TRBV14|TRBJ2-7
TGTGCCAGCAGCCAGAACAGGGGGCGAGGGCAGTACTTC
CASSQNRGRGQYF
>few|TRBD1|13|TRBV7-2|TRBJ1-2
TGTGCCAGCAGCACGGACAGGGAGTATGGTTACACCTTC
CASSTDREYGYTF
>NA|TRBD1|16|TRBV3-1|TRBJ2-1
TGTGCCAGCAGCCAAGTCGGGGACAGACCCTACAATGAGCAGTTCTTC
CASSQVGDRPYNEQFF
>few|TRBD2|15|TRBV10-2|TRBJ2-2
TGCGCCAGCATGGGCGGGGGGGCGCACACCGGGGAGCTGTTTTTT
CASMGGGAHTGELFF
>few|TRBD2|18|TRBV5-1|TRBJ2-1
TGCGCCAGCAGCCCCACTATCAAGCGGGAGGGCCTGAACAATGAGCAGTTCTTC
CASSPTIKREGLNNEQFF
>NA|NA|15|TRBV7-8|TRBJ2-5
TGTGCCAGCAGCTTAAGGGCGGGATACGGAGAGACCCAGTACTTC
CASSLRAGYGETQYF
>NA|TRBD2|16|TRBV6-2/TRBV6-3|TRBJ2-1
TGTGCCAGCAGTTACCTCGCGGGAGGGCCTCGAGATGAGCAGTTCTTC
CASSYLAGGPRDEQFF
>NA|TRBD2|15|TRBV13|TRBJ2-3
TGTGCCAGCAGCTTGGCCGCGGGAGAGGGAGATACGCAGTATTTT
CASSLAAGEGDTQYF
>NA|NA|13|TRBV21-1|TRBJ1-2
TGTGCCAGCAGCAAAGGAGGTTGCTATGGCTACACCTTC
CASSKGGCYGYTF
>NA|TRBD2|15|TRBV5-4|TRBJ2-3
TGTGCCAGCAAAGCGACTAGCGGGGGGGCAGATACGCAGTATTTT
CASKATSGGADTQYF
>NA|NA|12|TRBV29-1|TRBJ2-5
TGCACCATCGGGGGGCCTAAAGAGACCCAGTACTTC
CTIGGPKETQYF
>NA|NA|15|TRBV9|TRBJ2-1
TGTGCCAGCAGCGTGGCGCAAGGCTCCTACAATGAGCAGTTCTTC
CASSVAQGSYNEQFF
>NA|TRBD2|15|TRBV7-2|TRBJ2-7
TGTGCCAGCAGCGGGAGCCTAGCGGGTTCCTTCGAGCAGTACTTC
CASSGSLAGSFEQYF
>NA|TRBD1|15|TRBV6-1|TRBJ2-4
TGTGCCAGCAGTGAGTCGGGACAGGGACGTGGAGAGCAGTACTTC
CASSESGQGRGEQYF
>NA|NA|13|TRBV28|TRBJ1-2
TGTGCCAGCAGTTTACGGGGATCCTATGGCTACACCTTC
CASSLRGSYGYTF
>once|NA|13|TRBV30|TRBJ2-1
TGTGCCTGGAGTGTTGGGGGCCACAATGAGCAGTTCTTC
CAWSVGGHNEQFF
>once|NA|14|TRBV4-3|TRBJ2-7
TGCGCCAGCAGCCAAGGGTACGGTCGAAACGAGCAGTACTTC
CASSQGYGRNEQYF
>many|NA|13|TRBV29-1|TRBJ2-3
TGCAGCGTTGTGGGCGGTCTCACAGATACGCAGTATTTT
CSVVGGLTDTQYF
>NA|TRBD1|15|TRBV12-3/TRBV12-4|TRBJ2-3
TGTGCCAGCAGTTTGACAGGGGCTAGCACAGATACGCAGTATTTT
CASSLTGASTDTQYF
>many|NA|14|TRBV27|TRBJ2-6
TGTGCCAGCAGTTTTAGTTCTGGGGCCAACGTCCTGACTTTC
CASSFSSGANVLTF
>many|NA|14|TRBV27|TRBJ1-6
TGTGCCAGCAGTTTCCGAGGGGGGAATTCACCCCTCCACTTT
CASSFRGGNSPLHF
>NA|TRBD2|15|TRBV20-1|TRBJ2-1
TGCAGTGCTAGAGACCCTGGGGGGGGATACTATGAGCAGTTCTTC
CSARDPGGGYYEQFF
>NA|NA|13|TRBV7-2|TRBJ2-3
TGTGCCAGCAGCAGACAACAGAGGGATACGCAGTATTTT
CASSRQQRDTQYF